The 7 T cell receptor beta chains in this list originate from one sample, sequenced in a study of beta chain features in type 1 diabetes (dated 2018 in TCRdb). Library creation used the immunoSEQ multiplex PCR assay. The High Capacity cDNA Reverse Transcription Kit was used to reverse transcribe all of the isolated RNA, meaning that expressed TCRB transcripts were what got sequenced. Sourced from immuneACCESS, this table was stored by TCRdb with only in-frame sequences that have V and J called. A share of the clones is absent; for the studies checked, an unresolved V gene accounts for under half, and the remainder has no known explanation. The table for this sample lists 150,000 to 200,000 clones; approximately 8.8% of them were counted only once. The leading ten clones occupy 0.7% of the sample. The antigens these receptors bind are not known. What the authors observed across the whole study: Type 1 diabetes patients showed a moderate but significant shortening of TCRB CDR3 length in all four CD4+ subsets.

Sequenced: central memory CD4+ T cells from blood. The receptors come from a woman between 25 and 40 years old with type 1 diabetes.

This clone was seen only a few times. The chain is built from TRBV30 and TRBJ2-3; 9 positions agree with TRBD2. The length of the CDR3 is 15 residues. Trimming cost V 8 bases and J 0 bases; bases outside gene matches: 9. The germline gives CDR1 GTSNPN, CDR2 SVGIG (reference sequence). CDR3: CARDIAGASTDTQYF. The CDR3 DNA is TGTGCCAGGGATATAGCGGGAGCTAGCACAGATACGCAGTATTTT.

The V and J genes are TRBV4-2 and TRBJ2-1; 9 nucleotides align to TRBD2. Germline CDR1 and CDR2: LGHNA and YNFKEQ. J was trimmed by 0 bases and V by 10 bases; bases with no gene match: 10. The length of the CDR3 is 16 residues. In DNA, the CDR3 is TGTGCCACAAATGGGCGGGGGGGAAGCTCCTACAATGAGCAGTTCTTC. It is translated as CATNGRGGSSYNEQFF.

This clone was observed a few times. CDR3 loop: CASSSSQRQALNNEQFF. CDR3 in DNA: TGTGCCAGCAGCTCTAGTCAGCGGCAGGCCCTAAACAATGAGCAGTTCTTC. The rearrangement joins TRBV11-2 to TRBJ2-1, with a possible D match to TRBD2 (5 bases). CDR1 and CDR2 from the germline V gene are SGHAT and FQNNGV. This CDR3 is built from 17 residues. V was pared by 4 bases and J by 5 bases, with 21 bases between.

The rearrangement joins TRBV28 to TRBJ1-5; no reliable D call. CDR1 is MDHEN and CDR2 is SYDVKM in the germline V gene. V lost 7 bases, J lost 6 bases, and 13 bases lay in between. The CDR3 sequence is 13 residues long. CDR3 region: CASKKRVRQPQHF. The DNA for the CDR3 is TGTGCCAGCAAAAAGCGGGTGCGTCAGCCCCAGCATTTT.

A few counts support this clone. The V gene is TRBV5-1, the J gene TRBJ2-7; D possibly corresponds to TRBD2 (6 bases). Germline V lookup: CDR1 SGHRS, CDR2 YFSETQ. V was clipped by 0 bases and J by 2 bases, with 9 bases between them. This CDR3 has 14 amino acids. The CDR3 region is CASSLETGAYEQYF. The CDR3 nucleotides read TGCGCCAGCAGCTTGGAAACGGGGGCCTACGAGCAGTACTTC.

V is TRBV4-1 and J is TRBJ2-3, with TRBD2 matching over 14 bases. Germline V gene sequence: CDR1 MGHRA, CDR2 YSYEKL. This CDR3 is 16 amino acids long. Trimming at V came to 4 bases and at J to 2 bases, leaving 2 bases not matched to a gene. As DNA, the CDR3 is TGCGCCAGCAGCCCGGGACTAGCGGGAGACACAGATACGCAGTATTTT. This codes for CASSPGLAGDTDTQYF.

CDR3 residues: CSTQGGESNEKLFF. CDR3 nucleotide sequence: TGCAGCACCCAAGGGGGGGAATCTAATGAAAAACTGTTTTTT. The V and J genes are TRBV29-1 and TRBJ1-4; the D gene is possibly TRBD1 (6 bases). From germline, CDR1 is SQVTM and CDR2 ANQGSEA. The V and J ends lost 8 bases and 3 bases respectively, with 16 bases between them. CDR3 size: 14 residues.